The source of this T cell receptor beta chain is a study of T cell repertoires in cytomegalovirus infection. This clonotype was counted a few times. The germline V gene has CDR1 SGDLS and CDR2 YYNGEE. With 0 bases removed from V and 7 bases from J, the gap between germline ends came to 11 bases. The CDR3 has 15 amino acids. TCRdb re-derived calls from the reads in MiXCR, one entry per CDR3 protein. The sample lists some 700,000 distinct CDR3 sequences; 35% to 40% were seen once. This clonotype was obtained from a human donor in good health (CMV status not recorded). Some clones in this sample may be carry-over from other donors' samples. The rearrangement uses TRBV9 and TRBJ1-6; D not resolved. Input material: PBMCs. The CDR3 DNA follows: TGTGCCAGCAGCGTAGTAGAGTCGGGAAATTCACCCCTCCACTTT. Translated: CASSVVESGNSPLHF.